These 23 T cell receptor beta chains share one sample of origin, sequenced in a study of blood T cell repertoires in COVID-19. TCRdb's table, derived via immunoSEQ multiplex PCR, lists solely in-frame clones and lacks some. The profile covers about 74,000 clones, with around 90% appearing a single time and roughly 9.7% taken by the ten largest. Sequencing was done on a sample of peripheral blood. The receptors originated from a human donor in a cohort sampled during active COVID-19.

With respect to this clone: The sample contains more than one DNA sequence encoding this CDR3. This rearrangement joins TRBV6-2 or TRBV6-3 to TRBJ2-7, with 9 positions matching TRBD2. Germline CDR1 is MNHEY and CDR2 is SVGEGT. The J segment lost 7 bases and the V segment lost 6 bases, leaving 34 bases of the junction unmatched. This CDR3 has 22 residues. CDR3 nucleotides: TGTGCCAGCAGCCGTAGTACGACTCGCGGGCGGGGGGGGCCGAGGGTACTTAAAGAGCAGTACTTC. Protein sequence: CASSRSTTRGRGGPRVLKEQYF.

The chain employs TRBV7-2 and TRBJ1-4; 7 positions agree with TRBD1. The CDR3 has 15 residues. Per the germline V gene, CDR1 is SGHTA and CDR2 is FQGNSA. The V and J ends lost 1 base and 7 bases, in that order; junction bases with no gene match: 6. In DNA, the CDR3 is TGTGCCAGCAGCTTAGACCGGGACAGTTCTGAAAAACTGTTTTTT. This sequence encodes CASSLDRDSSEKLFF.

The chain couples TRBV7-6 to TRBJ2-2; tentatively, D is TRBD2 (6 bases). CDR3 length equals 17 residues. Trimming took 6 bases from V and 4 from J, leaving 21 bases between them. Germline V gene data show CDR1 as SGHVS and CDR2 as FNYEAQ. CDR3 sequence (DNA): TGTGCCAGCAGTCAGCCGGGACTCCGCCTGGGCACCGGGGAGCTGTTTTTT. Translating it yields CASSQPGLRLGTGELFF.

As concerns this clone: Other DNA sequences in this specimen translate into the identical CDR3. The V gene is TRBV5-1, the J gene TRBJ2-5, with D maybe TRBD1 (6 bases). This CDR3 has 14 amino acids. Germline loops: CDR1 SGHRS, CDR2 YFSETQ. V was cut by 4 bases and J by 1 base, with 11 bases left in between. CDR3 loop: CASSLGTLQETQYF. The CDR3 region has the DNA TGCGCCAGCAGCCTGGGGACACTCCAAGAGACCCAGTACTTC.

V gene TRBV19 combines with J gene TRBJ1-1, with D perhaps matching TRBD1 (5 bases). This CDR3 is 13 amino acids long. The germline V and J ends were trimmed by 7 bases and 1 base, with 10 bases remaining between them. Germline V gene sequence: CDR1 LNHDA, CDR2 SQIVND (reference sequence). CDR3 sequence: CASIRGGNTEAFF. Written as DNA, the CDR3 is TGTGCCAGTATCCGGGGGGGGAACACTGAAGCTTTCTTT.

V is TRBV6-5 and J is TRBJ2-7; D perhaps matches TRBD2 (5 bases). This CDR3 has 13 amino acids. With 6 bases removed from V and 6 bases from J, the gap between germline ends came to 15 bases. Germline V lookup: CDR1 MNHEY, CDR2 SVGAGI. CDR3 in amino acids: CASSPRVGSEQYF. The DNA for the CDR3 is TGTGCCAGCAGCCCACGGGTTGGGAGCGAGCAGTACTTC.

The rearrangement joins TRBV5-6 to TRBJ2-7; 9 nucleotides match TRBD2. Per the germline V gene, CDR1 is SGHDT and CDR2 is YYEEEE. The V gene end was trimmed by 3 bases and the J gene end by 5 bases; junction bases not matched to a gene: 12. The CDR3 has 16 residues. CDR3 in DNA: TGTGCCAGCAGCTCCGGTTTAAGCGGGAGGTTCGACGAGCAGTACTTC. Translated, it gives CASSSGLSGRFDEQYF.

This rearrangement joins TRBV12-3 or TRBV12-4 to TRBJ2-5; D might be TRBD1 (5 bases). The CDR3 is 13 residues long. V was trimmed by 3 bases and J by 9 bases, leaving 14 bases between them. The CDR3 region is CASSLEQGRAQYF. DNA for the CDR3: TGTGCCAGCAGTTTGGAGCAGGGTCGGGCCCAGTACTTC.

The CDR3 sequence: CASSPGDRGRDETQYF. In DNA, the CDR3 is TGCGCCAGCAGCCCCGGGGACAGGGGGCGCGATGAGACCCAGTACTTC. The genes are TRBV5-1 and TRBJ2-5, with 12 bases matching TRBD1. CDR3 length equals 16 residues. Per germline, CDR1 SGHRS and CDR2 YFSETQ. Trimming removed 4 bases from V and 5 bases from J; junction bases left unmatched: 9.

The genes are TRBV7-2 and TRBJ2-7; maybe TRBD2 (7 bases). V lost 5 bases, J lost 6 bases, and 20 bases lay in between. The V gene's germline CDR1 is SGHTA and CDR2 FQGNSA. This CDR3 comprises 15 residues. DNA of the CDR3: TGTGCCAGCAGCCCTCAGGGGTCCGGGAGGCGCGAGCAGTACTTC. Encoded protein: CASSPQGSGRREQYF.

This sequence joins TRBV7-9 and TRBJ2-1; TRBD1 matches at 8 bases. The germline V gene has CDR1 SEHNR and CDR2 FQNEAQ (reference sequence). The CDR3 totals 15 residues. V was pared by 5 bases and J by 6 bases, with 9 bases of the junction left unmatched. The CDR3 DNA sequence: TGTGCCAGCAGCGTAGGGACAGGAAATTTCAATGAGCAGTTCTTC. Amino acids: CASSVGTGNFNEQFF.

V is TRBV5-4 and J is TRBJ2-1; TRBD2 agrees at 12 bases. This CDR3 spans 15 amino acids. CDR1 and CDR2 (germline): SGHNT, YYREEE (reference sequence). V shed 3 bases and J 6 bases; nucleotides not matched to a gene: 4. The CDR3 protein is CASSSRLAGANEQFF. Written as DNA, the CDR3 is TGTGCCAGCAGCTCCAGACTAGCGGGAGCCAATGAGCAGTTCTTC.

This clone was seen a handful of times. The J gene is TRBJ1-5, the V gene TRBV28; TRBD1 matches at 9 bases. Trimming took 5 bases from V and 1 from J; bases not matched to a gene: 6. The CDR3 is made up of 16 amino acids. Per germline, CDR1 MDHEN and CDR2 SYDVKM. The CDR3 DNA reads TGTGCCAGCAGTCCAATCGGACAGGGGAGCAATCAGCCCCAGCATTTT. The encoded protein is CASSPIGQGSNQPQHF.

CDR3 sequence: CASSGTASGSGEQYF. CDR3 nucleotides: TGTGCCAGCTCAGGGACAGCCAGCGGGAGCGGTGAGCAGTACTTC. The chain joins TRBV18 to TRBJ2-7, with D perhaps matching TRBD2 (8 bases). V dropped 5 bases and J dropped 7 bases, with 21 bases sitting between them. The CDR3 runs to 15 residues. Germline CDR1 reads KGHSH; CDR2 reads LQKENI.

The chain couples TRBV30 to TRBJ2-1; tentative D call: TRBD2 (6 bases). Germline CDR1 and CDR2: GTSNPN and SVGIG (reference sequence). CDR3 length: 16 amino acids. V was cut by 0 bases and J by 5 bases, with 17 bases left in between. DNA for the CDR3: TGTGCCTGGAGTGTATTTGGGACTCTAATGAACAATGAGCAGTTCTTC. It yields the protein CAWSVFGTLMNNEQFF.

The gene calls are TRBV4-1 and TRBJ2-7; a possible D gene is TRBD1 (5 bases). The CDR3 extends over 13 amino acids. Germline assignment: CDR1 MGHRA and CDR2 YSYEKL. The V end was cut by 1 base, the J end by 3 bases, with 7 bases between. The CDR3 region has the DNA TGCGCCAGCAGCCAAGGGACACTCTACGAGCAGTACTTC. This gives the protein CASSQGTLYEQYF.

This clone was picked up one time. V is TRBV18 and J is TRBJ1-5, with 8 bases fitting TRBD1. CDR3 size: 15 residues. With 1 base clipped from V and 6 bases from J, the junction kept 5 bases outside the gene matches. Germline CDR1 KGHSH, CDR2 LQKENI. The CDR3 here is CASSPRGQEGQPQHF. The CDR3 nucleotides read TGTGCCAGCTCACCACGGGGACAGGAGGGTCAGCCCCAGCATTTT.

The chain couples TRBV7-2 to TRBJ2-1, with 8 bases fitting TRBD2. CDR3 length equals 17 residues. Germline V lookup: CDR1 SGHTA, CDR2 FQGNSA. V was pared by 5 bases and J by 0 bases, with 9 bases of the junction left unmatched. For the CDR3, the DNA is TGTGCCAGCAGCCGGAGACTAGCGCGAAGCTCCTACAATGAGCAGTTCTTC. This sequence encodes CASSRRLARSSYNEQFF.

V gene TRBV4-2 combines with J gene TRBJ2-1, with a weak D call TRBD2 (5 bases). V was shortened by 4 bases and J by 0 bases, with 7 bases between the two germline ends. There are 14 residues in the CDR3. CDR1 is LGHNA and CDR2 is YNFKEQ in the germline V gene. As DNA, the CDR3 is TGTGCCAGCAGCCGAGGGAGCTCCTACAATGAGCAGTTCTTC. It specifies CASSRGSSYNEQFF.

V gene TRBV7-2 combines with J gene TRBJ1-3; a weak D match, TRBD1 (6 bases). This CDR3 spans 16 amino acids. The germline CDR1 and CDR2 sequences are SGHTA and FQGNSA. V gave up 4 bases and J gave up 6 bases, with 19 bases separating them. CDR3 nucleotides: TGTGCCAGCAGCTCCACCACAGGGAGCCTCTCAAACACCATATATTTT. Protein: CASSSTTGSLSNTIYF.

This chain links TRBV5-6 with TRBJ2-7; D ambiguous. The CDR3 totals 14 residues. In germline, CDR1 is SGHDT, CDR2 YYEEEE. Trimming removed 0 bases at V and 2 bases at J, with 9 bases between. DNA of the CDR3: TGTGCCAGCAGCTTGGTCCTAGGCCCCTACGAGCAGTACTTC. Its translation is CASSLVLGPYEQYF.

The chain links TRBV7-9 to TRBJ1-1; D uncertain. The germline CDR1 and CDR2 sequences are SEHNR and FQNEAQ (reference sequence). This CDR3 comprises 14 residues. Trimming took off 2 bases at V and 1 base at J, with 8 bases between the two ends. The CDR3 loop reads CASSLNRGNTEAFF. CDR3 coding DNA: TGTGCCAGCAGCTTAAATCGGGGGAACACTGAAGCTTTCTTT. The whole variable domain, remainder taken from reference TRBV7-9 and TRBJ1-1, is DTGVSQNPRHKITKRGQNVTFRCDPISEHNRLYWYRQTLGQGPEFLTYFQNEAQLEKSRLLSDRFSAERPKGSFSTLEIQRTEQGDSAMYLCASSLNRGNTEAFFGQGTRLTVV.

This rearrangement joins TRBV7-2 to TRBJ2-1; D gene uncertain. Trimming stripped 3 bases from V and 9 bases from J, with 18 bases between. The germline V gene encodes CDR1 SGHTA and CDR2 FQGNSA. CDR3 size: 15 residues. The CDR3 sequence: CASSFAVGARSEQFF. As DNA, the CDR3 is TGTGCCAGCAGCTTCGCTGTAGGAGCGCGGAGTGAGCAGTTCTTC.